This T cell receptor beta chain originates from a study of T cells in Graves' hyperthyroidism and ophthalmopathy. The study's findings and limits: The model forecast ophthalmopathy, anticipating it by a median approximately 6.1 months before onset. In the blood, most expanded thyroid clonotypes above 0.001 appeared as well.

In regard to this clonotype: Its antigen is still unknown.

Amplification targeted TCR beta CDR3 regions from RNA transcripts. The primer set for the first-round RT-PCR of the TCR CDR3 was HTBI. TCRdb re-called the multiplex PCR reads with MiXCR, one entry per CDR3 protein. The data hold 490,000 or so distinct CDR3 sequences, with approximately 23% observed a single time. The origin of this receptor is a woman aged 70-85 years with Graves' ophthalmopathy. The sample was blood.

CDR3 in amino acids: CSARGGWVSQETQYF. CDR3 nucleotides: TGCAGTGCTAGGGGCGGTTGGGTCTCCCAAGAGACCCAGTACTTC. This chain uses TRBV20-1 with TRBJ2-5, with D hard to call. Germline CDR1 and CDR2: DFQATT and SNEGSKA (reference sequence). The V gene lost 3 bases and the J gene lost 1 base, with 15 bases spanning the gap. This CDR3 contains 15 residues.